Presented here are 20 T cell receptor beta chains from one specimen sequenced in a study of memory CD4+ T cells and cytomegalovirus serostatus. The sort gate was single viable CD3+CD4+CD8-CD45RO+ cells for memory CD4+ T cells. TCRdb's copy holds only in-frame clones and misses some; the assay was immunoSEQ multiplex PCR. In the table there are approximately 50,000 clones, about 80% of which are singletons. Input material: memory CD4+ T cells from blood. The receptors were sampled from an adult in good health and CMV-seropositive.

The rearrangement uses TRBV5-6 and TRBJ1-4; D is ambiguous. CDR3 length: 16 residues. Germline V gives CDR1 SGHDT, CDR2 YYEEEE. The V gene lost 1 base and the J gene lost 0 bases, with 10 bases spanning the gap. CDR3 bases: TGTGCCAGCAGCTTGTCCCCGGGCGCAACTAATGAAAAACTGTTTTTT. It encodes CASSLSPGATNEKLFF.

The chain links TRBV29-1 to TRBJ2-1; TRBD1 matches at 10 bases. CDR3 length: 15 residues. CDR1 SQVTM and CDR2 ANQGSEA come from the germline V gene. The V gene end was trimmed by 7 bases and the J gene end by 3 bases; junction bases not matched to a gene: 9. The CDR3 bases are TGCAGCGCCCGTTCGACAGGGGGCCTCTACAATGAGCAGTTCTTC. Amino acid sequence: CSARSTGGLYNEQFF.

A single count supports this clone. The chain is built from TRBV6-6 and TRBJ2-7; TRBD1 matches 9 bases. V shed 1 base and J 6 bases; nucleotides not matched to a gene: 4. Germline V gene sequence: CDR1 MNHNY, CDR2 SVGAGI (reference sequence). CDR3 length: 14 residues. In DNA, the CDR3 is TGTGCCAGCAGTTACTGGGACAGGGAGACCGAGCAGTACTTC. Amino acid sequence: CASSYWDRETEQYF.

The genes are TRBV30 and TRBJ1-1; perhaps TRBD1 as D (6 bases). The V end was cut by 4 bases, the J end by 7 bases, with 22 bases between. This CDR3 is built from 15 residues. CDR1 GTSNPN and CDR2 SVGIG come from the germline V gene (reference sequence). The CDR3 DNA sequence: TGTGCCTGGAAATGGACAGCTCTTTCCTACGGTGAAGCTTTCTTT. Encoded protein: CAWKWTALSYGEAFF. Full variable domain (outside the CDR3, taken from reference TRBV30 and TRBJ1-1): SQTIHQWPATLVQPVGSPLSLECTVEGTSNPNLYWYRQAAGRGLQLLFYSVGIGQISSEVPQNLSASRPQDRQFILSSKKLLLSDSGFYLCAWKWTALSYGEAFFGQGTRLTVV.

The gene calls are TRBV7-8 and TRBJ1-4; D might be TRBD1 (5 bases). V lost 4 bases and J 7 bases, leaving 10 bases between the germline ends. The CDR3 has 13 residues. The germline V gene encodes CDR1 SGHVS and CDR2 FQNEAQ. The CDR3 nucleotides are TGTGCCAGCAGCTCCCAGGGCTCTGAAAAACTGTTTTTT. Protein sequence: CASSSQGSEKLFF. Full variable domain (outside the CDR3, taken from reference TRBV7-8 and TRBJ1-4): GAGVSQSPRYKVAKRGQDVALRCDPISGHVSLFWYQQALGQGPEFLTYFQNEAQLDKSGLPSDRFFAERPEGSVSTLKIQRTQQEDSAVYLCASSSQGSEKLFFGSGTQLSVL.

The chain links TRBV2 to TRBJ2-5; no clear D. The germline CDR1 and CDR2 sequences are SNHLY and FYNNEI. Trimming took off 2 bases at V and 5 bases at J, with 3 bases between the two ends. The CDR3 runs to 11 residues. The chain's CDR3 is CASSELETQYF. CDR3 nucleotide sequence: TGTGCCAGCAGTGAACTTGAGACCCAGTACTTC.

The chain links TRBV6-5 to TRBJ2-6; D might be TRBD2 (5 bases). Germline V gene data show CDR1 as MNHEY and CDR2 as SVGAGI. The CDR3 is 16 amino acids. V was clipped by 0 bases and J by 0 bases, with 6 bases between them. The CDR3 bases are TGTGCCAGCAGTTACTCGGGAGACTCTGGGGCCAACGTCCTGACTTTC. This gives the protein CASSYSGDSGANVLTF.

The chain is built from TRBV7-6 and TRBJ2-2; 10 nucleotides match TRBD2. The CDR3 totals 16 residues. Per germline, CDR1 SGHVS and CDR2 FNYEAQ. The J segment lost 3 bases and the V segment lost 5 bases, leaving 6 bases of the junction unmatched. CDR3 bases: TGTGCCAGCAGCGCGCGGACTAGCGGCTACACCGGGGAGCTGTTTTTT. Its protein product is CASSARTSGYTGELFF.

CDR3 residues: CASSLFAGQGQETQYF. DNA for the CDR3: TGTGCCAGCAGTTTGTTTGCCGGACAGGGGCAAGAGACCCAGTACTTC. This chain links TRBV6-5 with TRBJ2-5; TRBD1 agrees at 9 bases. The germline gives CDR1 MNHEY, CDR2 SVGAGI. V trimming: 4 bases; J trimming: 2 bases; junction bases outside the gene matches: 8. This CDR3 is built from 16 residues.

This clone was seen once. The chain joins TRBV5-1 to TRBJ2-2; 11 positions match TRBD2. The CDR3 covers 16 residues. Germline CDR1 SGHRS, CDR2 YFSETQ. Losses at the gene ends were 5 bases for V and 2 bases for J; bases not matched to a gene: 5. The CDR3 DNA follows: TGCGCCAGCAGTTATCTAGCGGGGGGAAACACCGGGGAGCTGTTTTTT. Protein product: CASSYLAGGNTGELFF.

The rearrangement joins TRBV28 to TRBJ2-3; D possibly corresponds to TRBD1 (5 bases). This CDR3 has 15 amino acids. Trimming stripped 4 bases from V and 1 base from J, with 12 bases between. Germline CDR1 is MDHEN and CDR2 is SYDVKM. As DNA, the CDR3 is TGTGCCAGCAGTTATCTAGGACAACGCACAGATACGCAGTATTTT. It yields the protein CASSYLGQRTDTQYF.

This clone was seen a single time. This rearrangement joins TRBV6-6 to TRBJ1-5, with a tentative D call TRBD1 (6 bases). From germline, CDR1 is MNHNY and CDR2 SVGAGI (reference sequence). This CDR3 contains 16 residues. Trimming took 2 bases from V and 3 from J, leaving 14 bases between them. CDR3 loop: CASSYGQGLDNQPQHF. CDR3 in DNA: TGTGCCAGCAGTTACGGCCAGGGGTTGGACAATCAGCCCCAGCATTTT.

This clone was seen only a few times. As DNA, the CDR3 is TGTGCCAGCTCACCCACCAGCTCCTACAATGAGCAGTTCTTC. This gives the protein CASSPTSSYNEQFF. The chain uses TRBV18 and TRBJ2-1; D is unresolved. Germline lookup yields CDR1 KGHSH and CDR2 LQKENI. The CDR3 spans 14 residues. Between the trimmed V and J ends, which lost 3 bases and 0 bases, there was a span of 6 bases.

This chain connects TRBV6-1 to TRBJ1-1; D unclear. The germline V gene has CDR1 MNHNS and CDR2 SASEGT. This CDR3 comprises 14 residues. V lost 2 bases and J lost 0, with 7 bases in between. CDR3 DNA sequence: TGTGCCAGCAGTGAAACTACAGTGAACACTGAAGCTTTCTTT. The encoded protein is CASSETTVNTEAFF.

The V call is TRBV5-1, the J call TRBJ2-5; the D is unclear. The length of the CDR3 is 12 residues. Germline CDR1 reads SGHRS; CDR2 reads YFSETQ. V lost 2 bases to trimming and J lost 4 bases, with 6 bases between them. The CDR3 DNA reads TGCGCCAGCAGCTTCGACGTAGAGACCCAGTACTTC. As protein: CASSFDVETQYF.

This chain uses TRBV5-6 with TRBJ2-3, with a tentative D call TRBD2 (6 bases). Trimming cost V 4 bases and J 6 bases, with 15 bases left between them. The V gene's germline CDR1 is SGHDT and CDR2 YYEEEE. The CDR3 extends over 14 amino acids. As DNA, the CDR3 is TGTGCCAGCAGCCCGGGTCCGGCGGGGGATACGCAGTATTTT. Its translation is CASSPGPAGDTQYF.

This clone was picked up one time. This chain links TRBV30 with TRBJ1-1; perhaps TRBD1 as D (5 bases). In germline, CDR1 is GTSNPN, CDR2 SVGIG (reference sequence). V lost 2 bases to trimming and J lost 5 bases, with 15 bases between them. The CDR3 totals 14 residues. The CDR3 region is CAWSWGGRDTEAFF. CDR3 bases: TGTGCCTGGAGTTGGGGGGGAAGGGATACTGAAGCTTTCTTT. The full variable domain, rest sourced from reference TRBV30 and TRBJ1-1, is SQTIHQWPATLVQPVGSPLSLECTVEGTSNPNLYWYRQAAGRGLQLLFYSVGIGQISSEVPQNLSASRPQDRQFILSSKKLLLSDSGFYLCAWSWGGRDTEAFFGQGTRLTVV.

The gene calls are TRBV19 and TRBJ2-1; 7 bases are a match to TRBD2. Trimming removed 4 bases from V and 5 bases from J; junction bases left unmatched: 8. This CDR3 is 15 amino acids long. Germline loops: CDR1 LNHDA, CDR2 SQIVND (reference sequence). The CDR3: CASSRIAAGDNEQFF. The CDR3 nucleotides are TGTGCCAGTAGTAGAATTGCGGCGGGAGACAATGAGCAGTTCTTC.

This clone was detected a few times. The gene calls are TRBV10-3 and TRBJ2-1; 9 nucleotides line up with TRBD2. V lost 10 bases and J lost 6; bases outside the gene matches: 10. CDR1 ENHRY and CDR2 SYGVKD come from the germline V gene. CDR3 length: 14 amino acids. CDR3 loop: CASRREGEGNEQFF. The CDR3 DNA reads TGTGCCAGCAGGCGGGAGGGCGAGGGCAATGAGCAGTTCTTC.

This clone occurred a few times. This chain connects TRBV2 to TRBJ2-7; TRBD1 matches 11 bases. The germline V gene has CDR1 SNHLY and CDR2 FYNNEI. Trimming took 8 bases from V and 7 from J; bases not matched to a gene: 7. This CDR3 has 13 residues. The CDR3 coding sequence is TGTGCCAGCGGACAGGGGGCGTCAGTTGAGCAGTACTTC. It is translated as CASGQGASVEQYF. The full variable domain, its missing parts supplied by reference TRBV2 and TRBJ2-7, is EPEVTQTPSHQVTQMGQEVILRCVPISNHLYFYWYRQILGQKVEFLVSFYNNEISEKSEIFDDQFSVERPDGSNFTLKIRSTKLEDSAMYFCASGQGASVEQYFGPGTRLTVT.